Given below is one T cell receptor beta chain in context. Its antigen is unknown. The sample holds other DNA sequences that translate to the same CDR3. The protocol was immunoSEQ multiplex PCR, while the TCRdb copy is restricted to in-frame clones and leaves out a portion. This sample has about 450,000 clones, with roughly 89% found just once. Treatment given: about 20 received Ad26.COV2.S at low or high dose, single or two shots; 5 received placebo; per-sample allocation not given. The investigators took samples on day 63 after the first vaccine or placebo injection. At a Boston site, the person donating was an adult of 18-55 years. These data come from a study of Ad26.COV2.S vaccination and SARS-CoV-2 variants. The study's findings and limits: The TCR-based breadth and depth measures might underestimate overall T cell responses. Ad26.COV2.S recipients had broader spike-specific TCRs (P = 0.0014).

The length of the CDR3 is 13 residues. Germline V gene data show CDR1 as SGHRS and CDR2 as YFSETQ. Trimming pared 0 bases from V and 0 bases from J, leaving 3 bases between. This receptor was obtained from a person aged 18-60 years who received the Ad26.COV2.S COVID-19 vaccine or a placebo. This sequence joins TRBV5-1 and TRBJ1-1; D is unclear. This sample comprised peripheral blood, obtained in a trial of Ad26.COV2.S vaccine versus placebo. The CDR3 DNA sequence: TGCGCCAGCAGCTTGGGGATGAACACTGAAGCTTTCTTT. It encodes CASSLGMNTEAFF.